This TCR beta chain was recovered during a study of blood T cell repertoires in COVID-19. Study-wide background: Whether acute or convalescent, the COVID-19 samples came from the United States, Italy and Spain.

Seattle-derived patients entered the study during active infection and were followed longitudinally. As processed by the authors: Reference gene primer amplification yielded estimated nucleated cell counts. TCRdb's table, derived via immunoSEQ multiplex PCR, lists solely in-frame clones and lacks some. The DNA gave D and trimming, while V, J and clone size come from that table. This repertoire shows over 400,000 clones, about 88% found once; its top ten account for less than 9.5%. CDR3 length equals 15 residues. Looked up from germline, CDR1 is DFQATT and CDR2 is SNEGSKA (reference sequence). After removal of 3 bases from V and 5 bases from J, the junction contained 7 bases not matched to a gene.

The sequenced sample was peripheral blood. This TCR came from a woman aged 45-65 years with COVID-19, enrolled during active disease. V and J are TRBV20-1 and TRBJ1-4; 9 bases fit TRBD1. The CDR3 reads CSASLTGGWNEKLFF. The DNA for the CDR3 is TGCAGTGCTAGTTTGACAGGGGGGTGGAATGAAAAACTGTTTTTT.